These 2 T cell receptor beta chains were sequenced from one sample in a study of technical replicates of blood from several donors. Produced via immunoSEQ multiplex PCR; TCRdb's table is partial and in-frame only. The sample has tens of thousands of clones; roughly nine tenths are singletons. Source material: T cells isolated from PBMCs. The source is a human donor in good health.

J is TRBJ2-6 and V is TRBV19; 10 bases are a match to TRBD2. Trimming removed 5 bases from V and 0 bases from J; junction bases left unmatched: 10. Germline values: CDR1 LNHDA, CDR2 SQIVND (reference sequence). The CDR3 runs 19 residues. The DNA for the CDR3 is TGTGCCAGTAGTTCGACCGGGACTAGCGTTCTCTCTGGGGCCAACGTCCTGACTTTC. As protein: CASSSTGTSVLSGANVLTF. The variable domain in full, completed from reference TRBV19 and TRBJ2-6, reads DGGITQSPKYLFRKEGQNVTLSCEQNLNHDAMYWYRQDPGQGLRLIYYSQIVNDFQKGDIAEGYSVSREKKESFPLTVTSAQKNPTAFYLCASSSTGTSVLSGANVLTFGAGSRLTVL.

The chain employs TRBV29-1 and TRBJ2-7; tentative D call: TRBD2 (7 bases). CDR3 length: 13 amino acids. Per germline, CDR1 SQVTM and CDR2 ANQGSEA. The DNA for the CDR3 is TGCAGTGTGATCCTCGGGGGGCAAGGCGAGCAGTACTTC. It codes for CSVILGGQGEQYF.